Below are 12 T cell receptor beta chains sequenced from a single sample in a study of CD8 T cells in ankylosing spondylitis. Each CDR3 protein gets one entry after TCRdb re-called the 5' RACE reads with MiXCR. The repertoire holds approximately 200,000 distinct CDR3 sequences, 10% to 15% seen once, with approximately 11% in the top ten. The sample consisted of blood, either unsorted or a sorted T cell fraction (not recorded which). Receptor source: a female donor with ankylosing spondylitis or in good health (not recorded which).

This clonotype was observed at least ten times. J is TRBJ1-3 and V is TRBV5-1; weak D call: TRBD1 (6 bases). The V end was cut by 5 bases, the J end by 0 bases, with 9 bases between. CDR1 and CDR2 (germline): SGHRS, YFSETQ. This CDR3 contains 14 residues. The CDR3 sequence is CASSGQSSGNTIYF. CDR3 bases: TGCGCCAGCAGTGGACAGAGCTCTGGAAACACCATATATTTT.

This clonotype was counted ten times or more. V and J are TRBV5-1 and TRBJ1-2, with D perhaps matching TRBD1 (6 bases). CDR3 length: 17 amino acids. V lost 4 bases and J 4 bases, leaving 23 bases between the germline ends. Looked up from germline, CDR1 is SGHRS and CDR2 is YFSETQ. In DNA, the CDR3 is TGCGCCAGCAGCACCGGACAGCCCCATACCCTTTCCTATGGCTACACCTTC. It encodes CASSTGQPHTLSYGYTF. Filled out from reference TRBV5-1 and TRBJ1-2, the complete variable domain reads KAGVTQTPRYLIKTRGQQVTLSCSPISGHRSVSWYQQTPGQGLQFLFEYFSETQRNKGNFPGRFSGRQFSNSRSEMNVSTLELGDSALYLCASSTGQPHTLSYGYTFGSGTRLTVV.

This clonotype was seen at least ten times. The genes are TRBV20-1 and TRBJ1-1, with D unclear. The germline V gene has CDR1 DFQATT and CDR2 SNEGSKA (reference sequence). The V and J ends lost 0 bases and 10 bases respectively, with 18 bases between them. The CDR3 sequence is 14 residues long. CDR3 loop: CSAREQQAFWAAFF. CDR3 nucleotide sequence: TGCAGTGCTAGAGAGCAGCAGGCGTTCTGGGCAGCTTTCTTT.

A note on this clonotype: This could be a read error, since a much larger clone is one nucleotide away. The CDR3 reads CSGQTGGDEKLLF. In nucleotides, the CDR3 is TGCAGCGGCCAAACAGGGGGCGATGAAAAACTGCTTTTT. The V and J genes are TRBV29-1 and TRBJ1-4, with 9 bases lining up with TRBD1. Germline-derived CDR1 and CDR2 are SQVTM and ANQGSEA. CDR3 length: 13 residues.

This clonotype was seen repeatedly, ten times or more. The chain joins TRBV5-1 to TRBJ2-2, with TRBD2 as a possible D gene (6 bases). Trimming removed 2 bases at V and 7 bases at J, with 21 bases between. Germline V gene lookup returns CDR1 SGHRS and CDR2 YFSETQ. This CDR3 is built from 17 residues. CDR3 sequence reads: CASSFGGKPNIGGELFF. CDR3 DNA sequence: TGCGCCAGCAGCTTTGGCGGGAAACCTAACATAGGCGGGGAGCTGTTTTTT.

This clonotype was counted many times. This sequence joins TRBV5-1 and TRBJ2-3; 13 bases are shared with TRBD2. Germline CDR1 SGHRS, CDR2 YFSETQ. This CDR3 spans 18 amino acids. V lost 4 bases to trimming and J lost 2 bases; unmatched junction nucleotides: 10. CDR3 protein: CASSLGLAGEPSTDTQYF. Here the CDR3 DNA reads TGCGCCAGCAGCCTTGGACTAGCGGGAGAACCCTCCACAGATACGCAGTATTTT. The full variable domain, with the rest looked up from reference TRBV5-1 and TRBJ2-3, is KAGVTQTPRYLIKTRGQQVTLSCSPISGHRSVSWYQQTPGQGLQFLFEYFSETQRNKGNFPGRFSGRQFSNSRSEMNVSTLELGDSALYLCASSLGLAGEPSTDTQYFGPGTRLTVL.

This clonotype was seen ten or more times. The chain is built from TRBV4-2 and TRBJ1-2; 8 bases map to TRBD1. CDR1 is LGHNA and CDR2 is YNFKEQ in the germline V gene. CDR3 length: 15 amino acids. Germline trimming cut 4 bases from V and 6 bases from J; bases unmatched to any gene: 10. In DNA, the CDR3 is TGTGCCAGCAGCCCCACCCACAGGGGGAGGGATGGCTACACCTTC. It is translated as CASSPTHRGRDGYTF.

The chain carries TRBV5-4 and TRBJ1-2; D perhaps matches TRBD1 (6 bases). The germline gives CDR1 SGHNT, CDR2 YYREEE (reference sequence). The CDR3 has 15 amino acids. V was clipped by 0 bases and J by 4 bases, with 13 bases between them. The CDR3 DNA reads TGTGCCAGCAGCTTGGATTCAGGGGAACCCTATGGCTACACCTTC. Protein: CASSLDSGEPYGYTF.

This clonotype has a count of ten or more. The V gene is TRBV20-1, the J gene TRBJ2-3; D possibly corresponds to TRBD2 (5 bases). Trimming left V 3 bases short and J 5 bases short, with 12 bases between. Germline CDR1 reads DFQATT; CDR2 reads SNEGSKA (reference sequence). This CDR3 has 13 residues. Here the CDR3 reads CSASQRDVDTQYF. The CDR3 DNA reads as TGCAGTGCTAGCCAGAGGGATGTAGATACGCAGTATTTT.

J is TRBJ1-4 and V is TRBV20-1; the D gene is possibly TRBD1 (6 bases). The CDR3 is 13 amino acids. Deletions cut 6 bases from V and 4 bases from J, with 12 bases between. From germline, CDR1 is DFQATT and CDR2 SNEGSKA (reference sequence). As DNA, the CDR3 is TGCAGTGCCGGGAGGGGGATTAATGAAAAACTGTTTTTT. This sequence encodes CSAGRGINEKLFF.

This clonotype was seen a handful of times. V gene TRBV5-1 combines with J gene TRBJ2-7, with D perhaps TRBD1 or TRBD2 (5 bases each). The length of the CDR3 is 12 residues. Germline lookup yields CDR1 SGHRS and CDR2 YFSETQ. V lost 0 bases to trimming and J lost 8 bases, with 9 bases between them. The CDR3 DNA reads TGCGCCAGCAGCTTGGACGAGGGACAGCAGTACTTC. Translating it yields CASSLDEGQQYF. The variable domain in full, with the rest retrieved from reference TRBV5-1 and TRBJ2-7, is KAGVTQTPRYLIKTRGQQVTLSCSPISGHRSVSWYQQTPGQGLQFLFEYFSETQRNKGNFPGRFSGRQFSNSRSEMNVSTLELGDSALYLCASSLDEGQQYFGPGTRLTVT.

This clonotype was detected ten times or more. J is TRBJ2-7 and V is TRBV3-1; D unresolved. CDR1 LGHDT and CDR2 YNNKEL come from the germline V gene (reference sequence). The CDR3 runs 15 residues. Trimming left V 4 bases short and J 7 bases short, with 20 bases between. DNA of the CDR3: TGTGCCAGCAGCCGGCACATGGAGACTGGAAGAGAGCAGTACTTC. It is translated as CASSRHMETGREQYF.